The next 15 T cell receptor beta chains were all read from a single sample in a study of response to subunit inactivated influenza vaccine. TCRdb ran MiXCR on the RT-PCR reads and lists one entry per CDR3 protein. The table includes around 850,000 distinct CDR3 sequences, about 18% detected once. Here the sequenced sample was PBMCs from blood, taken 5 days after vaccination. The receptors here all came from a man between 50 and 59 years old who received an inactivated influenza vaccine.

The V and J genes are TRBV4-1 and TRBJ2-1; 13 bases line up with TRBD2. The germline gives CDR1 MGHRA, CDR2 YSYEKL. This CDR3 region has 16 residues. J lost 6 bases, V lost 4 bases, and 6 bases had no gene match. The CDR3 here is CASSRHTSGRANEQFF. The CDR3 nucleotides read TGCGCCAGCAGCCGCCACACTAGCGGGAGGGCCAATGAGCAGTTCTTC.

This chain joins TRBV7-2 and TRBJ2-7; weak D call: TRBD1 (7 bases). Trimming removed 5 bases at V and 2 bases at J, with 13 bases between. This CDR3 comprises 14 residues. The germline CDR1 and CDR2 sequences are SGHTA and FQGNSA. The CDR3 loop reads CASSAQGGAYEQYF. The CDR3 region has the DNA TGTGCCAGCAGCGCGCAGGGGGGAGCCTACGAGCAGTACTTC.

This chain connects TRBV20-1 to TRBJ2-5, with 12 positions matching TRBD2. The V gene end was trimmed by 6 bases and the J gene end by 2 bases; junction bases not matched to a gene: 4. CDR1 and CDR2 from the germline V gene are DFQATT and SNEGSKA (reference sequence). This CDR3 has 14 residues. The CDR3 loop is CSAKTSGGQETQYF. Written as DNA, the CDR3 is TGCAGTGCAAAGACTAGCGGGGGACAAGAGACCCAGTACTTC.

The chain employs TRBV9 and TRBJ2-1, with a possible D match to TRBD1 (6 bases). Germline CDR1 SGDLS, CDR2 YYNGEE. Trimming stripped 2 bases from V and 7 bases from J, with 7 bases between. This CDR3 has 12 residues. CDR3 sequence reads: CASSVGQNEQFF. The CDR3 region has the DNA TGTGCCAGCAGCGTCGGACAGAATGAGCAGTTCTTC.

This clonotype has only a few counts. V and J are TRBV12-3 or TRBV12-4 and TRBJ1-3, with 8 bases that match TRBD1. J gave up 0 bases and V 9 bases, and 4 bases lay outside the gene matches. The CDR3 extends over 14 amino acids. DNA for the CDR3: TGTGCCAGTTCAGGGGGCGGCTCTGGAAACACCATATATTTT. It yields the protein CASSGGGSGNTIYF.

This clonotype was seen a handful of times. The chain uses TRBV6-1 and TRBJ1-4; the D is unclear. V was trimmed by 1 base and J by 8 bases, leaving 11 bases between them. The germline V gene has CDR1 MNHNS and CDR2 SASEGT. This CDR3 region has 14 residues. CDR3 loop: CASSEGLHGEKLFF. The CDR3 nucleotides read TGTGCCAGCAGTGAAGGGTTGCACGGAGAAAAACTGTTTTTT.

This clonotype was observed many times. The J gene is TRBJ1-1, the V gene TRBV20-1; D not certain. V was cut by 1 base and J by 6 bases, with 9 bases left in between. CDR1 is DFQATT, CDR2 SNEGSKA, per germline (reference sequence). The CDR3 has 12 amino acids. CDR3 loop: CSARVGGAEAFF. The CDR3 DNA is TGCAGTGCTAGAGTGGGAGGCGCTGAAGCTTTCTTT.

In its sample, this clonotype was seen a few times. The chain uses TRBV24-1 and TRBJ2-2; D remains unclear. With 5 bases removed from V and 7 bases from J, the gap between germline ends came to 4 bases. Germline assignment: CDR1 KGHDR and CDR2 SFDVKD. The CDR3 spans 11 residues. This CDR3 is CATSAFGELFF. The CDR3, as DNA: TGTGCCACCAGTGCTTTCGGGGAGCTGTTTTTT.

This chain connects TRBV27 to TRBJ2-1; 9 nucleotides align to TRBD2. The CDR3 runs to 17 residues. CDR1 and CDR2 (germline): MNHEY, SMNVEV (reference sequence). V lost 5 bases to trimming and J lost 6 bases; unmatched junction nucleotides: 14. As DNA, the CDR3 is TGTGCCAGCAGTGCCCTTGGTGGCGGGGGGGCTCGCAATGAGCAGTTCTTC. Translation: CASSALGGGGARNEQFF.

This clonotype occurred a few times. This chain joins TRBV12-3 or TRBV12-4 and TRBJ2-2, with 11 nucleotides matching TRBD1. The junction had 3 bases not matched to a gene; V was cut back by 4 bases and J by 5 bases. The CDR3 length is 15 residues. The CDR3 region is CASSSGQGATGELFF. The CDR3 nucleotides read TGTGCCAGCAGTTCCGGACAGGGGGCTACCGGGGAGCTGTTTTTT.

The chain joins TRBV4-3 to TRBJ1-4; TRBD1 matches at 9 bases. Trimming took 3 bases from V and 5 from J; bases not matched to a gene: 10. CDR1 LGHNA and CDR2 YSLEER come from the germline V gene. The CDR3 contains 17 residues. Here the CDR3 reads CASSHLSWDRDNEKLFF. In nucleotides, the CDR3 is TGCGCCAGCAGCCACCTCTCTTGGGACAGGGACAATGAAAAACTGTTTTTT.

The genes are TRBV11-1 and TRBJ2-1, with D possibly matching TRBD2 (5 bases). This CDR3 has 14 amino acids. In germline, CDR1 is SGHAT, CDR2 FQDESV (reference sequence). The V and J ends lost 3 bases and 7 bases respectively, with 13 bases between them. DNA of the CDR3: TGTGCCAGCAGCTTTAGGCTAGCAACAAATGAGCAGTTCTTC. Protein product: CASSFRLATNEQFF.

This clonotype has just a few counts. CDR3 amino acids: CASSQVNSGSYEQYF. CDR3 DNA sequence: TGTGCCAGCAGCCAAGTCAATAGCGGGAGCTACGAGCAGTACTTC. The V and J genes are TRBV4-2 and TRBJ2-7, with 9 bases lining up with TRBD2. The CDR3 has 15 amino acids. Germline V lookup: CDR1 LGHNA, CDR2 YNFKEQ. The V segment lost 1 base and the J segment 3 bases; nucleotides outside the gene matches: 4.

The rearrangement joins TRBV20-1 to TRBJ2-2; D tentatively reads TRBD1 or TRBD2 (5 bases each). With 3 bases removed from V and 6 bases from J, the gap between germline ends came to 11 bases. Germline V lookup: CDR1 DFQATT, CDR2 SNEGSKA (reference sequence). The CDR3 loop spans 13 amino acids. The CDR3 DNA is TGCAGTGCTAGCGGGACCTACCCCGGGGAGCTGTTTTTT. This translates into CSASGTYPGELFF.

This chain joins TRBV15 and TRBJ1-5; no definite D call. Germline V gene lookup returns CDR1 LNHNV and CDR2 YYDKDF (reference sequence). Trimming removed 3 bases at V and 1 base at J, with 10 bases between. There are 15 residues in the CDR3. CDR3 sequence (DNA): TGTGCCACCAGCAGTGATAAGAAAAGCAATCAGCCCCAGCATTTT. It encodes CATSSDKKSNQPQHF.